These T cell receptor beta chains were read from a single sample in a study of cytomegalovirus exposure and HLA in healthy donors. TCRdb's table, derived via immunoSEQ multiplex PCR, lists solely in-frame clones and lacks some. The sample lists approximately 170,000 clones, approximately 83% occurring once. The sequenced sample was PBMCs. The receptors stem from a boy aged 2 to 9 in good health and CMV-seronegative. The CDR3 runs from the conserved cysteine through the conserved F or W. A D gene is named only where the DNA matches it firmly. Size values are once, few and many counts, or a class for expanded clones, and some rows have none.

d_call j_call v_call clone_size cdr3_aa cdr3_nt
TRBD1 TRBJ1-1 TRBV6-1 - CASSPRTGAVIGAFF TGTGCCAGCAGTCCTCGGACAGGGGCAGTGATAGGAGCTTTCTTT
TRBD2 TRBJ2-5 TRBV10-3 - CAISEPTSGVLTQYF TGTGCCATCAGTGAGCCGACTAGCGGGGTTTTGACCCAGTACTTC
TRBD1 TRBJ1-6 TRBV19 - CASSTGQVRNSPLHF TGTGCCAGTAGTACCGGACAGGTGCGGAATTCACCCCTCCACTTT
- TRBJ2-7 TRBV21-1 few CASIVGGRHYEQYF TGTGCCAGCATCGTTGGAGGGAGACACTACGAGCAGTACTTC
- TRBJ2-3 TRBV7-9 - CASSLRSGNTDTQYF TGTGCCAGCAGCTTACGGTCCGGGAACACAGATACGCAGTATTTT
- TRBJ1-1 TRBV5-6 - CASSSTGNTEAFF TGTGCCAGCAGCTCTACAGGGAACACTGAAGCTTTCTTT
TRBD1 TRBJ1-3 TRBV7-2 - CASSLATGAYGNTIYF TGTGCCAGCAGCTTAGCGACAGGGGCGTATGGAAACACCATATATTTT
- TRBJ1-5 TRBV30 few CAWSWGEGQPQHF TGTGCCTGGAGTTGGGGGGAAGGTCAGCCCCAGCATTTT
- TRBJ1-2 TRBV5-1 - CASSLSQGKGYGYTF TGCGCCAGCAGCTTGTCACAGGGTAAAGGTTATGGCTACACCTTC
- TRBJ2-5 TRBV27 - CASSFDRLNQETQYF TGTGCCAGCAGTTTTGACAGACTCAACCAAGAGACCCAGTACTTC
- TRBJ2-5 TRBV7-2 - CASSLDTRTETQYF TGTGCCAGCAGCTTGGATACTAGAACGGAGACCCAGTACTTC
- TRBJ2-1 TRBV30 - CAWISSGINEQFF TGTGCCTGGATATCGAGTGGTATCAATGAGCAGTTCTTC
- TRBJ2-7 TRBV6-6 - CACCKDSDYEQYF TGTGCCTGCTGTAAGGACTCGGACTACGAGCAGTACTTC
TRBD1 TRBJ1-4 TRBV30 - CAWGDRVKEKLFF TGTGCCTGGGGTGACAGGGTGAAGGAAAAACTGTTTTTT